Listed here are 12 T cell receptor beta chains from one sample, sequenced in a study of blood T cell repertoires in COVID-19. Clones were sequenced by immunoSEQ multiplex PCR, and TCRdb holds only the in-frame ones, with some missing. The sample includes roughly 440,000 clones, 70% to 90% of them seen just once. Input material: peripheral blood. The receptors here all came from a woman in her forties or fifties with COVID-19, enrolled during active disease.

J is TRBJ1-1 and V is TRBV5-6; D is unclear. Germline V gives CDR1 SGHDT, CDR2 YYEEEE. V lost 0 bases to trimming and J lost 8 bases, with 8 bases between them. CDR3 length: 12 residues. The CDR3 sequence: CASSLGHAEAFF. Written as DNA, the CDR3 is TGTGCCAGCAGCTTGGGACATGCGGAAGCTTTCTTT.

V gene TRBV19 combines with J gene TRBJ1-1, with a weak D call TRBD1 (5 bases). Germline V CDR1 and CDR2: LNHDA, SQIVND (reference sequence). The length of the CDR3 is 14 residues. Trimming took off 4 bases at V and 1 base at J, with 10 bases between the two ends. The CDR3 here is CASSTQDTNTEAFF. CDR3 coding DNA: TGTGCCAGTAGTACTCAGGACACGAACACTGAAGCTTTCTTT.

CDR3: CAWSLSNQPQHF. As DNA, the CDR3 is TGTGCCTGGAGTCTCAGCAATCAGCCCCAGCATTTT. The chain is built from TRBV30 and TRBJ1-5, with D unclear. Trimming shortened V by 2 bases and J by 1 base, and 3 bases separated the two germline ends. This CDR3 spans 12 amino acids. In germline, CDR1 is GTSNPN, CDR2 SVGIG (reference sequence). Looking up the rest from reference TRBV30 and TRBJ1-5 gives the full variable domain: SQTIHQWPATLVQPVGSPLSLECTVEGTSNPNLYWYRQAAGRGLQLLFYSVGIGQISSEVPQNLSASRPQDRQFILSSKKLLLSDSGFYLCAWSLSNQPQHFGDGTRLSIL.

The chain is built from TRBV11-2 and TRBJ2-3, with 8 positions matching TRBD2. V lost 5 bases to trimming and J lost 3 bases; unmatched junction nucleotides: 7. Germline V gives CDR1 SGHAT, CDR2 FQNNGV. The CDR3 contains 15 residues. CDR3 sequence: CASSPLRGGTDTQYF. The DNA of the CDR3 is TGTGCCAGCAGCCCCCTCCGGGGGGGAACAGATACGCAGTATTTT.

The rearrangement joins TRBV27 to TRBJ1-4, with 7 bases that match TRBD1. The V gene end was trimmed by 5 bases and the J gene end by 8 bases; junction bases not matched to a gene: 20. The CDR3 is made up of 18 amino acids. The germline V gene encodes CDR1 MNHEY and CDR2 SMNVEV (reference sequence). The CDR3 here is CASSKADRVGLVREKLFF. The CDR3 DNA is TGTGCCAGCAGTAAGGCCGACAGGGTGGGTTTGGTGAGGGAAAAACTGTTTTTT.

This rearrangement joins TRBV19 to TRBJ1-2; maybe TRBD1 (5 bases). Trimming stripped 1 base from V and 2 bases from J, with 17 bases between. Germline V gene data show CDR1 as LNHDA and CDR2 as SQIVND (reference sequence). The CDR3 has 17 residues. The CDR3, as DNA: TGTGCCAGTAGTATAGTCGCAGGGTTGACTAGAAACTATGGCTACACCTTC. Residues: CASSIVAGLTRNYGYTF.

This rearrangement joins TRBV2 to TRBJ1-2; D gene ambiguous. The V gene's germline CDR1 is SNHLY and CDR2 FYNNEI. The ends were cut back, 8 bases at V and 2 bases at J, with 12 bases in the middle. The CDR3 runs to 13 residues. As DNA, the CDR3 is TGTGCCAGCTTGGGCCAGCCCAACTATGGCTACACCTTC. Translated, it gives CASLGQPNYGYTF. Full variable domain (missing parts from reference TRBV2 and TRBJ1-2): EPEVTQTPSHQVTQMGQEVILRCVPISNHLYFYWYRQILGQKVEFLVSFYNNEISEKSEIFDDQFSVERPDGSNFTLKIRSTKLEDSAMYFCASLGQPNYGYTFGSGTRLTVV.

The chain combines TRBV6-5 with TRBJ2-7, with 7 nucleotides matching TRBD1. The V gene end was trimmed by 2 bases and the J gene end by 7 bases; junction bases not matched to a gene: 11. The V gene's germline CDR1 is MNHEY and CDR2 SVGAGI. This CDR3 is 15 amino acids long. The chain's CDR3 is CASSYGRASRGEQYF. The CDR3 nucleotides read TGTGCCAGCAGTTACGGGCGGGCCTCCAGGGGGGAGCAGTACTTC.

The rearrangement uses TRBV6-5 and TRBJ1-5; 8 bases map to TRBD1. The CDR3 is 13 residues long. The V gene end was trimmed by 7 bases and the J gene end by 7 bases; junction bases not matched to a gene: 6. The germline CDR1 and CDR2 sequences are MNHEY and SVGAGI. CDR3 nucleotides: TGTGCCAGCACAGGGGGCGCGGGACAGCCCCAGCATTTT. This sequence encodes CASTGGAGQPQHF.

DNA for the CDR3: TGTGCTAGCTCATGGACAGGGGAAAATTCACCCCTCCACTTT. Amino acid sequence: CASSWTGENSPLHF. The genes are TRBV12-5 and TRBJ1-6; 9 positions agree with TRBD1. CDR1 is LGHNT and CDR2 is FRNRAP in the germline V gene. The V segment lost 9 bases and the J segment 7 bases; nucleotides outside the gene matches: 7. CDR3 size: 14 residues.

The chain employs TRBV5-1 and TRBJ1-2, with 9 bases matching TRBD1. The germline V gene has CDR1 SGHRS and CDR2 YFSETQ. V was clipped by 0 bases and J by 5 bases; unmatched bases: 8. The CDR3 loop spans 16 amino acids. CDR3 region: CASSLGTGAGEYGYTF. In nucleotides, the CDR3 is TGCGCCAGCAGCTTGGGGACAGGGGCCGGGGAGTATGGCTACACCTTC.

The rearrangement joins TRBV5-1 to TRBJ1-1; D is unclear. V gave up 5 bases and J gave up 4 bases, with 9 bases separating them. The CDR3 is 12 residues long. The germline V gene encodes CDR1 SGHRS and CDR2 YFSETQ. The CDR3 loop reads CASREGGTEAFF. The CDR3 DNA follows: TGCGCCAGCAGGGAGGGAGGCACTGAAGCTTTCTTT.